This TCR beta chain appears in the sequencing data of a study of OX40 agonist ivuxolimab in advanced cancers. As for the study in general: Patients undergoing dose escalation presented with hepatocellular carcinoma, melanoma, renal cell or head and neck cancer.

Produced via immunoSEQ multiplex PCR; TCRdb's table is partial and in-frame only. In the table there are 78,000 or so clones, about 93% of which are singletons. The CDR3 length is 13 residues. Trimming removed 1 base from V and 6 bases from J, with 7 bases in between. Germline values: CDR1 MDHEN, CDR2 SYDVKM. The sample here was CD4+ or CD8+ T cells sorted from blood, taken in a trial of the OX40 agonist ivuxolimab. The V gene is TRBV28, the J gene TRBJ2-1; D not certain. The clonotype originates from an adult with an advanced solid tumor such as melanoma, head and neck, liver or kidney cancer. The CDR3 here is CASSLSSINEQFF. The CDR3 nucleotides are TGTGCCAGCAGTTTATCTAGTATCAATGAGCAGTTCTTC. Full variable domain (remainder filled in from reference TRBV28 and TRBJ2-1): DVKVTQSSRYLVKRTGEKVFLECVQDMDHENMFWYRQDPGLGLRLIYFSYDVKMKEKGDIPEGYSVSREKKERFSLILESASTNQTSMYLCASSLSSINEQFFGPGTRLTVL.